The table lists the clone carrying this TCR beta chain with a few counts. Its specificity is unknown. TCRdb called the RT-PCR reads again in MiXCR, with one record for every CDR3 protein. The data contain about 580,000 distinct CDR3 sequences, 11% to 15% of them seen just once; the ten biggest clones take up around 10%. This sample stems from a study of response to subunit inactivated influenza vaccine. V gave up 5 bases and J gave up 3 bases; unmatched junction bases: 6. CDR1 is SGDLS and CDR2 is YYNGEE in the germline V gene. The CDR3 has 15 residues. General study results and limits: It was suggested by the authors that few new T cells are recruited by each seasonal influenza vaccination.

The TCR comes from a man aged 45-60 years who received an inactivated influenza vaccine. The sample was PBMCs from blood, taken 12 days after vaccination. This rearrangement joins TRBV9 to TRBJ2-1, with 9 bases matching TRBD2. In DNA, the CDR3 is TGTGCCAGCAGTTCTAGCGGGGAGAACTACAATGAGCAGTTCTTC. This codes for CASSSSGENYNEQFF.